Listed below are T cell receptor beta chains from one sample, sequenced in a study of identical twins. One entry per CDR3 protein, called by TCRdb with MiXCR from the 5' RACE reads. Among 270,000 or so distinct CDR3 sequences listed, about 8.3% were seen once. A further study also used this sample, focusing on yellow fever vaccine responses in identical twins.

The sample comprised CD8+ T cells sorted from blood. The receptors stem from a woman under 30 in good health. The CDR3 runs from the conserved cysteine through the conserved F or W. D genes are given only for firm matches. Some rows mark clone size as missing; the rest say once, few, many or name a class of expanded clone.

j_gene: TRBJ2-7; v_gene: TRBV10-2; d_gene: NA; abundance: few; CDR3aa: CASSEPQVGDYEQYF; CDR3nt: TGCGCCAGCAGTGAGCCGCAGGTCGGGGACTACGAGCAGTACTTC
j_gene: TRBJ2-3; v_gene: TRBV30; d_gene: TRBD1; abundance: few; CDR3aa: CAWSGWAGGLDTQYF; CDR3nt: TGTGCCTGGAGTGGATGGGCAGGGGGCTTGGATACGCAGTATTTT
j_gene: TRBJ2-7; v_gene: TRBV7-2; d_gene: TRBD2; abundance: many; CDR3aa: CASSLGGGSHYEQYF; CDR3nt: TGTGCCAGCAGCTTAGGAGGCGGGAGCCACTACGAGCAGTACTTC
j_gene: TRBJ2-2; v_gene: TRBV7-2; d_gene: NA; abundance: many; CDR3aa: CASSHGTENTGELFF; CDR3nt: TGTGCCAGCAGCCACGGGACCGAGAACACCGGGGAGCTGTTTTTT
j_gene: TRBJ1-4; v_gene: TRBV6-1; d_gene: NA; abundance: NA; CDR3aa: CASSQTWDVNEKLFF; CDR3nt: TGTGCCAGCAGCCAGACCTGGGACGTTAATGAAAAACTGTTTTTT
j_gene: TRBJ2-7; v_gene: TRBV7-9; d_gene: TRBD1; abundance: few; CDR3aa: CASSKETGEYEQYF; CDR3nt: TGTGCCAGCAGCAAAGAGACAGGGGAATACGAGCAGTACTTC
j_gene: TRBJ2-1; v_gene: TRBV28; d_gene: TRBD1; abundance: NA; CDR3aa: CASSYWTGTKSSYNEQFF; CDR3nt: TGTGCCAGCAGCTATTGGACAGGGACCAAGAGCTCCTACAATGAGCAGTTCTTC
j_gene: TRBJ2-1; v_gene: TRBV30; d_gene: NA; abundance: few; CDR3aa: CAWSNEASGEQFF; CDR3nt: TGTGCCTGGAGTAACGAAGCGTCGGGTGAGCAGTTCTTC
j_gene: TRBJ2-3; v_gene: TRBV4-3; d_gene: NA; abundance: few; CDR3aa: CASSQEAGLDTQYF; CDR3nt: TGCGCCAGCAGCCAAGAAGCAGGTCTGGATACGCAGTATTTT
j_gene: TRBJ2-5; v_gene: TRBV27; d_gene: NA; abundance: many; CDR3aa: CASSHPHIPTQYF; CDR3nt: TGTGCCAGCAGTCATCCCCATATACCAACCCAGTACTTC
j_gene: TRBJ2-3; v_gene: TRBV20-1; d_gene: NA; abundance: few; CDR3aa: CSADVSLDTQYF; CDR3nt: TGCAGTGCCGATGTGAGTTTAGATACGCAGTATTTT
j_gene: TRBJ2-3; v_gene: TRBV12-3/TRBV12-4; d_gene: NA; abundance: few; CDR3aa: CASTPFSSSTSDTQYF; CDR3nt: TGTGCCAGCACCCCTTTTAGCTCCTCCACGTCAGATACGCAGTATTTT
j_gene: TRBJ2-3; v_gene: TRBV7-8; d_gene: TRBD2; abundance: many; CDR3aa: CASSLIRGVSTDTQYF; CDR3nt: TGTGCCAGCAGCTTAATCCGGGGGGTTAGCACAGATACGCAGTATTTT
j_gene: TRBJ2-4; v_gene: TRBV2; d_gene: NA; abundance: NA; CDR3aa: CASSEAARDRAKNIQYF; CDR3nt: TGTGCCAGCAGTGAGGCGGCGCGGGATAGAGCCAAAAACATTCAGTACTTC
j_gene: TRBJ2-7; v_gene: TRBV7-9; d_gene: NA; abundance: many; CDR3aa: CASSLGAGPSYEQYF; CDR3nt: TGTGCCAGCAGCTTAGGTGCAGGACCCTCCTACGAGCAGTACTTC
j_gene: TRBJ1-6; v_gene: TRBV27; d_gene: NA; abundance: few; CDR3aa: CASSLVENNSPLHF; CDR3nt: TGTGCCAGCAGTTTAGTGGAGAATAATTCACCCCTCCACTTT
j_gene: TRBJ2-3; v_gene: TRBV7-8; d_gene: TRBD2; abundance: NA; CDR3aa: CASSSRAGGPTTQYF; CDR3nt: TGTGCCAGCAGCTCCCGGGCGGGAGGACCAACTACGCAGTATTTT
j_gene: TRBJ2-7; v_gene: TRBV6-5; d_gene: TRBD2; abundance: NA; CDR3aa: CASRYPPGTSGDYEQYF; CDR3nt: TGTGCCAGCAGATATCCGCCGGGGACTAGCGGGGACTACGAGCAGTACTTC
j_gene: TRBJ2-5; v_gene: TRBV6-5; d_gene: NA; abundance: NA; CDR3aa: CASSYHRTGETQYF; CDR3nt: TGTGCCAGCAGTTACCACAGGACCGGCGAGACCCAGTACTTC
j_gene: TRBJ2-7; v_gene: TRBV12-3/TRBV12-4; d_gene: NA; abundance: NA; CDR3aa: CASSFELSYEQYF; CDR3nt: TGTGCCAGCAGTTTTGAGTTGAGCTACGAGCAGTACTTC
j_gene: TRBJ1-5; v_gene: TRBV6-2/TRBV6-3; d_gene: NA; abundance: few; CDR3aa: CASTLWGGSNQPQHF; CDR3nt: TGTGCCAGCACCTTGTGGGGGGGGAGCAATCAGCCCCAGCATTTT
j_gene: TRBJ2-3; v_gene: TRBV20-1; d_gene: TRBD1; abundance: NA; CDR3aa: CSARDRVERDTQYF; CDR3nt: TGCAGTGCTAGGGACAGGGTGGAGCGGGATACGCAGTATTTT
j_gene: TRBJ2-3; v_gene: TRBV4-3; d_gene: TRBD2; abundance: few; CDR3aa: CASSQEVRTSIVTDTQYF; CDR3nt: TGCGCCAGCAGCCAAGAAGTTAGGACTAGTATAGTAACAGATACGCAGTATTTT
j_gene: TRBJ2-7; v_gene: TRBV28; d_gene: NA; abundance: few; CDR3aa: CASSLSPAGESYEQYF; CDR3nt: TGTGCCAGCAGTTTATCTCCCGCAGGAGAGTCCTACGAGCAGTACTTC
j_gene: TRBJ2-7; v_gene: TRBV27; d_gene: NA; abundance: many; CDR3aa: CASSKGREQYF; CDR3nt: TGTGCCAGCAGTAAAGGGCGCGAGCAGTACTTC